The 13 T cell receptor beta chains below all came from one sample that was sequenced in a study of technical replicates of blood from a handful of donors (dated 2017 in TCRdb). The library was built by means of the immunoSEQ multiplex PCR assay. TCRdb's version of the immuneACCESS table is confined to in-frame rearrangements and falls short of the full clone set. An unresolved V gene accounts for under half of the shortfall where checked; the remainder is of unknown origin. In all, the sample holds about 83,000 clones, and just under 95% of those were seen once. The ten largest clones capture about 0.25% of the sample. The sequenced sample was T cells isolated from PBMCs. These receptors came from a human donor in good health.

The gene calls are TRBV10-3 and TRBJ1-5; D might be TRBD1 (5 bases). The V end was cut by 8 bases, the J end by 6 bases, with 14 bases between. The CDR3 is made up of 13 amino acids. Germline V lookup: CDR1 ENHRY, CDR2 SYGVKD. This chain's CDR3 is CAIQQGAGQPQHF. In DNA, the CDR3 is TGTGCCATCCAACAAGGGGCCGGTCAGCCCCAGCATTTT.

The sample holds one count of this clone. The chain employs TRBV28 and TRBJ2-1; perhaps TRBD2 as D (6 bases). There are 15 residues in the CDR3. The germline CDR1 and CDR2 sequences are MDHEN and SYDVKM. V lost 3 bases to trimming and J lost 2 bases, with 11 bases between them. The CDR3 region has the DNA TGTGCCAGCAGTTTTATGCTAGCGCCCTACAATGAGCAGTTCTTC. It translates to CASSFMLAPYNEQFF. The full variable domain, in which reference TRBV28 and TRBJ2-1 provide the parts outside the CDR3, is DVKVTQSSRYLVKRTGEKVFLECVQDMDHENMFWYRQDPGLGLRLIYFSYDVKMKEKGDIPEGYSVSREKKERFSLILESASTNQTSMYLCASSFMLAPYNEQFFGPGTRLTVL.

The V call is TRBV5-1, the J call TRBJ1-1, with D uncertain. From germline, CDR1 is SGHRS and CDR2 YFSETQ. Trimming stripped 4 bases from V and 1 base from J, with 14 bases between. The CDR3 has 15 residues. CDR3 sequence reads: CASSTGVDTNTEAFF. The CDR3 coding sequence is TGCGCCAGCAGCACCGGGGTAGATACGAACACTGAAGCTTTCTTT.

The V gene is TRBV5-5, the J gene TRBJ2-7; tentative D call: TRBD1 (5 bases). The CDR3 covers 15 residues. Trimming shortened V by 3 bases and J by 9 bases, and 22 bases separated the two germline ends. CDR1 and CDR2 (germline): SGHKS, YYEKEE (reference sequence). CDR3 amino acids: CASSSGRARAQGQYF. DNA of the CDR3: TGTGCCAGCAGCTCCGGGCGTGCCAGGGCCCAGGGGCAGTACTTC.

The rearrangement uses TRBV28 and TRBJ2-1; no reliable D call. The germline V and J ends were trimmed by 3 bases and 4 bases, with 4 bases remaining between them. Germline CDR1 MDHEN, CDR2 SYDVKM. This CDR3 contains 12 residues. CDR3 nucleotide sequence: TGTGCCAGCAGTTTGCTATACAATGAGCAGTTCTTC. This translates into CASSLLYNEQFF.

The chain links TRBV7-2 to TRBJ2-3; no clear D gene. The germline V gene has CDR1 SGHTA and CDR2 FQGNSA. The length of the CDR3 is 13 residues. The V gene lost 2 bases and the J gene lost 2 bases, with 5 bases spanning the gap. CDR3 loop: CASSLSVTDTQYF. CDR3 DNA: TGTGCCAGCAGCTTATCCGTCACAGATACGCAGTATTTT.

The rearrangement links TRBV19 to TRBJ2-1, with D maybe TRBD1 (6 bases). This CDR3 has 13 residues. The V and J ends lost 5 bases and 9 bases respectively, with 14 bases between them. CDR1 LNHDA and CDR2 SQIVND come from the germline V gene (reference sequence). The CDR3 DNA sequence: TGTGCCAGTAGTGCGACAGGAAGGGGTGAGCAGTTCTTC. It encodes CASSATGRGEQFF.

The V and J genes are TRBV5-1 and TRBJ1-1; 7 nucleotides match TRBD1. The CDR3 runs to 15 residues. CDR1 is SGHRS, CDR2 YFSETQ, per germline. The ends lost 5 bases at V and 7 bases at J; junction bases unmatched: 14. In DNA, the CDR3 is TGCGCCAGCAGGATCAATCCCGGGACAGAAATTGAAGCTTTCTTT. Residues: CASRINPGTEIEAFF.

DNA for the CDR3: TGTGCCAGCAGCTCCCTGTCTGGAAACACCATATATTTT. Encoded protein: CASSSLSGNTIYF. The chain combines TRBV6-5 with TRBJ1-3; D ambiguous. The CDR3 loop spans 13 amino acids. V lost 6 bases and J lost 1, with 7 bases in between. The germline CDR1 and CDR2 sequences are MNHEY and SVGAGI.

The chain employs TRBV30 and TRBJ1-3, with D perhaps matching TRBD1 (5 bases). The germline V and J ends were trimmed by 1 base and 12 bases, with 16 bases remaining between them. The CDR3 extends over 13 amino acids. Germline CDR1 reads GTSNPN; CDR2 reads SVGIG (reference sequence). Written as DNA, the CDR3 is TGTGCCTGGAGTGGAACTACATTAGGGGTCATATATTTT. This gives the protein CAWSGTTLGVIYF. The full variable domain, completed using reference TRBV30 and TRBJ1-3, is SQTIHQWPATLVQPVGSPLSLECTVEGTSNPNLYWYRQAAGRGLQLLFYSVGIGQISSEVPQNLSASRPQDRQFILSSKKLLLSDSGFYLCAWSGTTLGVIYFGEGSWLTVV.

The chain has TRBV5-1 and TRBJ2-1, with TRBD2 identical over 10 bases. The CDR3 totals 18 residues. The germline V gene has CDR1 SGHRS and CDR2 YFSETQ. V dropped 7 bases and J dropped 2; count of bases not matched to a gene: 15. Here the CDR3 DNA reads TGCGCCAGCTCGACGGCTCCCATAGCGGGGGGTCCCTACAATGAGCAGTTCTTC. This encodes CASSTAPIAGGPYNEQFF.

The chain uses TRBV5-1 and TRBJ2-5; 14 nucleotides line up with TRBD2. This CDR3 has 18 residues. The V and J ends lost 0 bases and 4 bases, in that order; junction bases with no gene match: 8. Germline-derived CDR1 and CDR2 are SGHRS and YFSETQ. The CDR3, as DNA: TGCGCCAGCAGCTTGGCCAGGACTAGCGGGAGGACGGGAGAGACCCAGTACTTC. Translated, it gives CASSLARTSGRTGETQYF. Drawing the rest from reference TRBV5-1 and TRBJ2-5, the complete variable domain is KAGVTQTPRYLIKTRGQQVTLSCSPISGHRSVSWYQQTPGQGLQFLFEYFSETQRNKGNFPGRFSGRQFSNSRSEMNVSTLELGDSALYLCASSLARTSGRTGETQYFGPGTRLLVL.

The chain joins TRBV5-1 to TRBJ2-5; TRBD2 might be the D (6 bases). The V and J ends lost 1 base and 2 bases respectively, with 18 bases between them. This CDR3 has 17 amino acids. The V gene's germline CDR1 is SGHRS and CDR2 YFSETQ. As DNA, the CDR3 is TGCGCCAGCAGCTTGATGGCCGCCCGGAGGGGACAAGAGACCCAGTACTTC. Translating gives CASSLMAARRGQETQYF.